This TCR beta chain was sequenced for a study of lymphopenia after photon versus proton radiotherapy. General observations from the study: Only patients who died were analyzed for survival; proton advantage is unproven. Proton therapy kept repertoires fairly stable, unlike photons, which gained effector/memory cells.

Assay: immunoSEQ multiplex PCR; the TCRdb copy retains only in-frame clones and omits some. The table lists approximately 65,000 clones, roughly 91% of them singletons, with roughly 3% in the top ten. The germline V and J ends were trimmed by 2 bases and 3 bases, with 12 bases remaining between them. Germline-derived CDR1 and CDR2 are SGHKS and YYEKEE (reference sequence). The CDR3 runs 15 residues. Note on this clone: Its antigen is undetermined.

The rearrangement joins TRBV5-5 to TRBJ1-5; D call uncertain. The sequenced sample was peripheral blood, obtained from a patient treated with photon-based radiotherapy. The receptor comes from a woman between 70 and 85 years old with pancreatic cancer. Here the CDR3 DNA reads TGTGCCAGCAGCTTTACCGGGAATATCAATCAGCCCCAGCATTTT. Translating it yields CASSFTGNINQPQHF.